The clone carrying this TCR beta chain appeared once. The antigen remains undetermined. Preparing the TCRbeta library involved the use of unique molecular identifiers. From the PCR reads, TCRdb called clonotypes with MiXCR, one entry per CDR3 protein. Here the sample spans 550,000 to 600,000 distinct CDR3 sequences, roughly 23% being singletons. The data were obtained in a study of T-cell reconstitution after alpha-beta-depleted transplantation in children. Overall study results and limits: Counts and diversity of T cells one year after transplant came mostly from newly produced T cells. Alpha-beta T cells about two months after transplant reportedly derived from several hundred expanded graft clones.

Germline values: CDR1 ENHRY, CDR2 SYGVKD. V lost 5 bases and J 2 bases, leaving 9 bases between the germline ends. The CDR3 spans 13 residues. The chain links TRBV10-3 to TRBJ1-1; D is undetermined. The source of this sequence is a boy under two years old who had a stem cell transplant for acute myeloid leukemia, so the T cells may come from the graft donor. The sample was PBMCs, mostly from graft donor cells, taken 360 days after TCRalphabeta/CD19-depleted stem cell transplant. The CDR3 nucleotides read TGTGCCATCAGTCCACTCAGAAACACTGAAGCTTTCTTT. This sequence encodes CAISPLRNTEAFF.